A single sample is the source of the 13 T cell receptor beta chains below, sequenced in a study of technical replicates of blood from several donors. Sequenced by immunoSEQ multiplex PCR; TCRdb stores in-frame clones only, minus some. The sample lists fewer than 95,000 clones, around 94% occurring once. Source material: T cells isolated from PBMCs. The source of these receptors is a human donor in good health.

The V gene is TRBV6-1, the J gene TRBJ2-1, with 10 bases aligning to TRBD2. Germline V gives CDR1 MNHNS, CDR2 SASEGT. This CDR3 has 15 amino acids. V was clipped by 2 bases and J by 6 bases; unmatched bases: 4. In DNA, the CDR3 is TGTGCCAGCAGTGAACGGACTAGCGGCGGCAATGAGCAGTTCTTC. Amino acid sequence: CASSERTSGGNEQFF.

This clone was counted a few times. The chain couples TRBV5-6 to TRBJ1-5; D is ambiguous. The CDR3 is 14 residues long. Per germline, CDR1 SGHDT and CDR2 YYEEEE. V gave up 1 base and J gave up 5 bases, with 10 bases separating them. The CDR3 sequence: CASSLKGRDQPQHF. The CDR3 region has the DNA TGTGCCAGCAGCTTGAAAGGGCGGGATCAGCCCCAGCATTTT. Supplemented by reference TRBV5-6 and TRBJ1-5, the full variable domain reads DAGVTQSPTHLIKTRGQQVTLRCSPKSGHDTVSWYQQALGQGPQFIFQYYEEEERQRGNFPDRFSGHQFPNYSSELNVNALLLGDSALYLCASSLKGRDQPQHFGDGTRLSIL.

V gene TRBV19 combines with J gene TRBJ1-1; 7 bases map to TRBD1. The CDR3 has 15 amino acids. The J segment lost 0 bases and the V segment lost 5 bases, leaving 6 bases of the junction unmatched. From germline, CDR1 is LNHDA and CDR2 SQIVND (reference sequence). The CDR3 loop is CASSRDRLMNTEAFF. CDR3 sequence (DNA): TGTGCCAGTAGTCGGGACAGACTAATGAACACTGAAGCTTTCTTT. Supplemented by reference TRBV19 and TRBJ1-1, the full variable domain reads DGGITQSPKYLFRKEGQNVTLSCEQNLNHDAMYWYRQDPGQGLRLIYYSQIVNDFQKGDIAEGYSVSREKKESFPLTVTSAQKNPTAFYLCASSRDRLMNTEAFFGQGTRLTVV.

This chain links TRBV11-2 with TRBJ2-3; 10 bases align to TRBD1. The CDR3 runs 16 residues. Germline assignment: CDR1 SGHAT and CDR2 FQNNGV. Trimming cost V 4 bases and J 0 bases; bases outside gene matches: 4. The CDR3 DNA reads TGTGCCAGCAGCTCCCCGGGACAGGGGAGCACAGATACGCAGTATTTT. Protein: CASSSPGQGSTDTQYF.

This clone showed up just a few times. The genes are TRBV6-6 and TRBJ1-1; D unclear. The CDR3 loop spans 12 amino acids. V was trimmed by 4 bases and J by 6 bases, leaving 9 bases between them. Germline V gene data show CDR1 as MNHNY and CDR2 as SVGAGI (reference sequence). The CDR3 nucleotides are TGTGCCAGCAGTTTTGGGCACGCTGAAGCTTTCTTT. Protein: CASSFGHAEAFF.

The rearrangement uses TRBV18 and TRBJ1-2; D is unresolved. The germline V gene has CDR1 KGHSH and CDR2 LQKENI. Trimming cost V 4 bases and J 3 bases, with 21 bases left between them. The CDR3 has 17 amino acids. CDR3 DNA sequence: TGTGCCAGCTCACGCTTAAATACAGTGAAACTTCACTATGGCTACACCTTC. This encodes CASSRLNTVKLHYGYTF.

As DNA, the CDR3 is TGTGCCAGCAGCGCCCTAGGTACTTTGAACACTGAAGCTTTCTTT. It translates to CASSALGTLNTEAFF. The chain links TRBV2 to TRBJ1-1; no clear D gene. The V gene lost 6 bases and the J gene lost 0 bases, with 14 bases spanning the gap. The V gene's germline CDR1 is SNHLY and CDR2 FYNNEI. The CDR3 length is 15 residues.

The chain carries TRBV18 and TRBJ1-1, with D tentatively TRBD1 (5 bases). V shed 7 bases and J shed 11 bases, with 20 bases lying between them. CDR1 is KGHSH and CDR2 is LQKENI in the germline V gene. The CDR3 has 13 amino acids. Written as DNA, the CDR3 is TGTGCCAGCTTGGGGCCGTTCAGCGGGGGGGCTTTCTTT. It is translated as CASLGPFSGGAFF.

This clone was seen only once. The V gene is TRBV15, the J gene TRBJ2-2; 10 nucleotides agree with TRBD1. The V gene's germline CDR1 is LNHNV and CDR2 YYDKDF (reference sequence). CDR3 length: 16 residues. After removal of 3 bases from V and 4 bases from J, the junction contained 5 bases not matched to a gene. CDR3 protein: CATSSSGTGATGELFF. The CDR3 region has the DNA TGTGCCACCAGCAGTTCCGGGACAGGGGCCACCGGGGAGCTGTTTTTT.

V is TRBV9 and J is TRBJ1-1, with D possibly TRBD1 on 5 matching bases. CDR3 length: 13 residues. Trimming left V 1 base short and J 5 bases short, with 9 bases between. In germline, CDR1 is SGDLS, CDR2 YYNGEE. The CDR3 DNA follows: TGTGCCAGCAGCGTAAGGGGCGTGACTGAAGCTTTCTTT. It is translated as CASSVRGVTEAFF. Combining the CDR3 with reference TRBV9 and TRBJ1-1 gives the whole variable domain DSGVTQTPKHLITATGQRVTLRCSPRSGDLSVYWYQQSLDQGLQFLIQYYNGEERAKGNILERFSAQQFPDLHSELNLSSLELGDSALYFCASSVRGVTEAFFGQGTRLTVV.

The CDR3 nucleotides read TGTGCCAGAAGCAGCAGACAGGGGCTACAGCCCCAGCATTTT. This gives the protein CARSSRQGLQPQHF. V is TRBV5-3 and J is TRBJ1-5; 8 bases are a match to TRBD1. TRBV5-3 is annotated as an ORF whose role is uncertain. V trimming: 4 bases; J trimming: 7 bases; junction bases outside the gene matches: 7. This CDR3 is 14 amino acids long.

The rearrangement links TRBV6-1 to TRBJ2-2, with D possibly being TRBD2 (5 bases). The V end lost 8 bases, the J end lost 7 bases, and 17 bases lay between the germline ends. Per the germline V gene, CDR1 is MNHNS and CDR2 is SASEGT. There are 14 residues in the CDR3. The CDR3 DNA reads TGTGCCAGCTGGGCGGGTGCCTCGGGCGGGGAGCTGTTTTTT. This translates into CASWAGASGGELFF.

This chain uses TRBV7-9 with TRBJ2-1, with D perhaps TRBD1 (6 bases). The V and J ends lost 2 bases and 6 bases respectively, with 17 bases between them. The CDR3 length is 16 residues. The germline V gene has CDR1 SEHNR and CDR2 FQNEAQ (reference sequence). The CDR3 loop reads CASSLTGRDTGNEQFF. The CDR3 coding sequence is TGTGCCAGCAGCTTAACAGGAAGGGACACCGGCAATGAGCAGTTCTTC.